A single sample is the source of the 21 T cell receptor beta chains below, sequenced in a study of T and B cells in COVID-19 patients. TRB rearrangements were amplified by multiplex PCR with BIOMED2 TRB-A/B primers. MiXCR was run by TCRdb on the multiplex PCR reads, yielding one entry per CDR3 protein. This sample yields about 21,000 distinct CDR3 sequences, of which about a third are seen a single time; about 2.2% belongs to the top ten. From blood, about 230-500 ng of genomic DNA served as TRB template. Sequencing input: blood. The receptors were gathered from a human donor who had recovered from COVID-19.

V and J are TRBV6-4 and TRBJ1-1; D remains unclear. The germline V gene has CDR1 MRHNA and CDR2 SNTAGT. Trimming pared 4 bases from V and 2 bases from J, leaving 8 bases between. There are 13 residues in the CDR3. CDR3 sequence: CASSAQINTEAFF. In nucleotides, the CDR3 is TGTGCCAGCAGTGCGCAGATTAACACTGAAGCTTTCTTT.

This sequence joins TRBV5-1 and TRBJ1-1, with D perhaps matching TRBD1 (6 bases). The germline V and J ends were trimmed by 5 bases and 3 bases, with 14 bases remaining between them. Germline V gene data show CDR1 as SGHRS and CDR2 as YFSETQ. The length of the CDR3 is 14 residues. The CDR3 sequence is CASSSGGGDTEAFF. The CDR3 DNA sequence: TGCGCCAGCAGTTCCGGAGGGGGGGACACTGAAGCTTTCTTT.

The chain uses TRBV28 and TRBJ2-3; D remains ambiguous. V lost 4 bases and J lost 6, with 5 bases in between. CDR1 MDHEN and CDR2 SYDVKM come from the germline V gene. This CDR3 spans 11 amino acids. CDR3 loop: CASSWADTQYF. The CDR3 DNA is TGTGCCAGCAGTTGGGCGGATACGCAGTATTTT.

This sequence joins TRBV19 and TRBJ1-2, with D possibly matching TRBD1 (6 bases). Trimming took 4 bases from V and 5 from J, leaving 14 bases between them. The length of the CDR3 is 14 residues. Germline CDR1 reads LNHDA; CDR2 reads SQIVND (reference sequence). This CDR3 reads CASSRGTRIYGYTF. DNA of the CDR3: TGTGCCAGTAGTAGAGGGACAAGAATTTATGGCTACACCTTC. Together with reference TRBV19 and TRBJ1-2, the CDR3 gives the full variable domain: DGGITQSPKYLFRKEGQNVTLSCEQNLNHDAMYWYRQDPGQGLRLIYYSQIVNDFQKGDIAEGYSVSREKKESFPLTVTSAQKNPTAFYLCASSRGTRIYGYTFGSGTRLTVV.

This clonotype was counted a few times. V gene TRBV5-4 combines with J gene TRBJ2-7; 7 bases are a match to TRBD1. The trim removed 4 bases at V and 1 base at J, leaving 8 bases unmatched. The CDR3 has 15 amino acids. Per the germline V gene, CDR1 is SGHNT and CDR2 is YYREEE (reference sequence). The CDR3 is CASSIPGQRSYEQYF. The CDR3 DNA sequence: TGTGCCAGCAGCATTCCGGGACAGAGATCCTACGAGCAGTACTTC.

V is TRBV6-5 and J is TRBJ2-1; 11 nucleotides agree with TRBD2. The CDR3 sequence is 16 residues long. The trim removed 4 bases at V and 4 bases at J, leaving 6 bases unmatched. Germline CDR1 MNHEY, CDR2 SVGAGI. The CDR3 loop is CASSSATSGVYNEQFF. The CDR3, as DNA: TGTGCCAGCAGTTCAGCGACTAGCGGGGTTTACAATGAGCAGTTCTTC.

The chain combines TRBV24-1 with TRBJ2-3, with D possibly being TRBD2 (6 bases). The CDR3 length is 17 residues. Germline V gene sequence: CDR1 KGHDR, CDR2 SFDVKD. V lost 4 bases, J lost 0 bases, and 16 bases lay in between. As DNA, the CDR3 is TGTGCCACCAGTGACTCCCCCTCGGCGGGGAGCACAGATACGCAGTATTTT. It specifies CATSDSPSAGSTDTQYF.

The V gene is TRBV19, the J gene TRBJ1-3, with D uncertain. Germline V gives CDR1 LNHDA, CDR2 SQIVND (reference sequence). CDR3 size: 12 residues. The V end lost 3 bases, the J end lost 7 bases, and 7 bases lay between the germline ends. The CDR3 nucleotides are TGTGCCAGTAGTATTCAGCGGAACACCATATATTTT. It translates to CASSIQRNTIYF.

The J gene is TRBJ1-5, the V gene TRBV6-5; D remains unclear. This CDR3 spans 14 amino acids. Germline values: CDR1 MNHEY, CDR2 SVGAGI. Between the trimmed V and J ends, which lost 5 bases and 0 bases, there was a span of 8 bases. The CDR3 nucleotides are TGTGCCAGCAGTCGGATTTATAGCAATCAGCCCCAGCATTTT. Amino acids: CASSRIYSNQPQHF.

This clonotype is classed as medium-sized. The chain couples TRBV19 to TRBJ2-3; no firm D call. Deletions cut 6 bases from V and 2 bases from J, with 9 bases between. The CDR3 totals 13 residues. Germline V gene lookup returns CDR1 LNHDA and CDR2 SQIVND (reference sequence). This CDR3 reads CASSPINTDTQYF. DNA of the CDR3: TGTGCCAGTAGCCCAATAAACACAGATACGCAGTATTTT.

The rearrangement links TRBV5-8 to TRBJ2-3; TRBD2 matches at 14 bases. This CDR3 has 15 residues. Trimming took 4 bases from V and 9 from J; bases not matched to a gene: 7. Germline V gene sequence: CDR1 SGHTS, CDR2 YDEGEE. CDR3 region: CASSQPGLAGETQYF. The CDR3 region has the DNA TGTGCCAGCAGCCAACCGGGACTAGCGGGGGAGACGCAGTATTTT.

This clonotype was detected only once. The chain recombines TRBV19 with TRBJ2-2, with 10 bases that match TRBD1. Trimming cost V 7 bases and J 7 bases; bases outside gene matches: 9. This CDR3 comprises 15 residues. Germline CDR1 reads LNHDA; CDR2 reads SQIVND (reference sequence). The CDR3 is CASTTGQGFVGELFF. The CDR3 nucleotides read TGTGCCAGTACCACGGGACAGGGGTTCGTCGGGGAGCTGTTTTTT. The whole variable domain, remainder taken from reference TRBV19 and TRBJ2-2, is DGGITQSPKYLFRKEGQNVTLSCEQNLNHDAMYWYRQDPGQGLRLIYYSQIVNDFQKGDIAEGYSVSREKKESFPLTVTSAQKNPTAFYLCASTTGQGFVGELFFGEGSRLTVL.

This clonotype was detected many times. The J gene is TRBJ2-5, the V gene TRBV6-5; TRBD2 matches at 7 bases. The CDR3 covers 16 residues. Germline CDR1 reads MNHEY; CDR2 reads SVGAGI. Trimming cost V 5 bases and J 4 bases; bases outside gene matches: 13. The CDR3 DNA follows: TGTGCCAGCAGTGACATGGTGGGTCAGCGGGGAGAGACCCAGTACTTC. Its translation: CASSDMVGQRGETQYF.

Of note for this clonotype: A read error is possible here, since a much larger clone lies one base away. The conserved closing phenylalanine or tryptophan is absent in this CDR3, likely reflecting a read error. The rearrangement joins TRBV29-1 to TRBJ1-4; D is unclear. Germline V gene data show CDR1 as SQVTM and CDR2 as ANQGSEA. V was clipped by 7 bases and J by 2 bases, with 5 bases between them. This CDR3 is built from 11 residues. CDR3 nucleotide sequence: TGCAGCGCCCGCACTAATGAAAAACTGTTTTTA. The encoded protein is CSARTNEKLFL.

This clonotype was seen more than once but under ten times. The rearrangement uses TRBV27 and TRBJ2-3, with 7 bases lining up with TRBD2. CDR1 and CDR2 (germline): MNHEY, SMNVEV (reference sequence). CDR3 size: 15 residues. V was pared by 5 bases and J by 1 base, with 6 bases of the junction left unmatched. The CDR3 bases are TGTGCCAGCAGTCGCCCTAGCGGAGGCACAGATACGCAGTATTTT. Amino acid sequence: CASSRPSGGTDTQYF.

This chain links TRBV12-3 or TRBV12-4 with TRBJ1-5; 10 bases align to TRBD1. V lost 7 bases, J lost 9 bases, and 12 bases stayed unmatched. The CDR3 is 15 residues long. CDR3 sequence (DNA): TGTGCCAGCATCCCTCGGGACAGGGGCCCGCCGCCCCAGCATTTT. Translated, it gives CASIPRDRGPPPQHF.

This chain links TRBV5-1 with TRBJ2-2, with 9 bases matching TRBD1. Trimming took 5 bases from V and 0 from J; bases not matched to a gene: 5. The CDR3 totals 16 residues. Germline CDR1 SGHRS, CDR2 YFSETQ. The chain's CDR3 is CASRSGTGSNTGELFF. CDR3 coding DNA: TGCGCCAGCAGGTCCGGGACAGGGTCGAACACCGGGGAGCTGTTTTTT.

This clonotype has at least ten counts. V gene TRBV27 combines with J gene TRBJ2-3; no clear D gene. The CDR3 is 14 amino acids. In germline, CDR1 is MNHEY, CDR2 SMNVEV (reference sequence). Trimming stripped 3 bases from V and 0 bases from J, with 7 bases between. CDR3 DNA sequence: TGTGCCAGCAGTTTTTCCCATAGCACAGATACGCAGTATTTT. Residues: CASSFSHSTDTQYF.

J is TRBJ1-4 and V is TRBV13; 7 bases line up with TRBD1. The CDR3 spans 16 residues. Germline V gene data show CDR1 as PRHDT and CDR2 as FYEKMQ (reference sequence). Losses at the gene ends were 5 bases for V and 7 bases for J; bases not matched to a gene: 13. Written as DNA, the CDR3 is TGTGCCAGCAGCACCTACGTAGACAGGGCGGCTGAAAAACTGTTTTTT. This sequence encodes CASSTYVDRAAEKLFF.

In its sample, this clonotype was seen many times. The chain links TRBV19 to TRBJ1-3; 7 bases match TRBD1. V was pared by 3 bases and J by 0 bases, with 2 bases of the junction left unmatched. Per germline, CDR1 LNHDA and CDR2 SQIVND (reference sequence). The CDR3 consists of 15 residues. CDR3 protein: CASSIGQVSGNTIYF. CDR3 nucleotide sequence: TGTGCCAGTAGTATCGGACAGGTCTCTGGAAACACCATATATTTT.

This clonotype was found a few times. The chain couples TRBV6-2 or TRBV6-3 to TRBJ1-1; weak D call: TRBD1 (5 bases). Germline lookup yields CDR1 MNHEY and CDR2 SVGEGT. The CDR3 is made up of 14 amino acids. V was clipped by 5 bases and J by 4 bases, with 14 bases between them. Here the CDR3 DNA reads TGTGCCAGCAGTGGGGGGGTGGTAGGCACTGAAGCTTTCTTT. It specifies CASSGGVVGTEAFF.